This is a list of T cell receptor beta chains from one sample in a study of T-cell memory formation after mild COVID-19. Using its own MiXCR run on the 5' RACE reads, TCRdb lists one record per CDR3 protein. The table includes 400,000 to 500,000 distinct CDR3 sequences, around 18% detected once. Sequenced: PBMCs or a T cell subset sorted from them (not recorded which). Source of these receptors: an adult woman who had mild COVID-19 (a few samples of this study predate the infection). Cell type and time point are not known. Each CDR3 is given with its conserved first and last residue. The order of the fields is V gene, CDR3 length, clone size, D gene, J gene, CDR3 protein, CDR3 DNA. D genes are given only for firm matches. Clone size is stated in some rows and not others, as once, few, many or a class when expanded.

V: TRBV24-1; length: 14; size: NA; D: NA; J: TRBJ2-6; CDR3: CATSGPPGANVLTF; DNA: TGTGCCACCAGTGGACCTCCTGGGGCCAACGTCCTGACTTTC
V: TRBV5-1; length: 14; size: NA; D: NA; J: TRBJ2-1; CDR3: CASSLTFGVAEQFF; DNA: TGCGCCAGCAGCTTGACGTTCGGGGTTGCTGAGCAGTTCTTC
V: TRBV6-4; length: 14; size: NA; D: TRBD1; J: TRBJ2-5; CDR3: CASRNPGQRETQYF; DNA: TGTGCCAGCAGAAACCCGGGACAGCGAGAGACCCAGTACTTC
V: TRBV7-2; length: 12; size: many; D: NA; J: TRBJ2-7; CDR3: CASSPTTYEQYF; DNA: TGTGCCAGCAGCCCCACAACCTACGAGCAGTACTTC
V: TRBV4-1; length: 15; size: NA; D: NA; J: TRBJ1-2; CDR3: CASSQDGASNYGYTF; DNA: TGCGCCAGCAGCCAAGATGGGGCATCTAACTATGGCTACACCTTC
V: TRBV5-6; length: 12; size: NA; D: NA; J: TRBJ2-7; CDR3: CASSLGGGLQYF; DNA: TGTGCCAGCAGCTTGGGGGGGGGCTTGCAGTACTTC
V: TRBV20-1; length: 15; size: NA; D: NA; J: TRBJ2-2; CDR3: CSARDTGTNTGELFF; DNA: TGCAGTGCTAGAGATACAGGAACGAACACCGGGGAGCTGTTTTTT
V: TRBV2; length: 13; size: many; D: TRBD1; J: TRBJ2-7; CDR3: CASSAGQTYEQYF; DNA: TGTGCCAGCAGTGCGGGACAGACCTACGAGCAGTACTTC
V: TRBV18; length: 16; size: few; D: NA; J: TRBJ2-3; CDR3: CASSPALGGAGDTQYF; DNA: TGTGCCAGCTCACCAGCCCTGGGCGGGGCGGGAGATACGCAGTATTTT
V: TRBV6-1; length: 14; size: many; D: NA; J: TRBJ1-5; CDR3: CASQALGGNQPQHF; DNA: TGTGCCAGTCAGGCTCTGGGGGGCAATCAGCCCCAGCATTTT
V: TRBV6-5; length: 16; size: NA; D: NA; J: TRBJ1-1; CDR3: CAGSYSAGSSTIEAFF; DNA: TGTGCCGGCAGTTATTCGGCAGGGTCATCCACAATTGAAGCTTTCTTT
V: TRBV5-1; length: 14; size: NA; D: NA; J: TRBJ2-3; CDR3: CASFRQLHTDTQYF; DNA: TGCGCCAGCTTCAGACAGTTACACACAGATACGCAGTATTTT
V: TRBV4-3; length: 16; size: NA; D: NA; J: TRBJ2-2; CDR3: CASSQERGVGTGELFF; DNA: TGCGCCAGCAGCCAAGAGAGGGGCGTCGGCACCGGGGAGCTGTTTTTT
V: TRBV24-1; length: 12; size: few; D: NA; J: TRBJ2-3; CDR3: CATSDFGGSQYF; DNA: TGTGCCACCAGTGATTTTGGGGGTTCGCAGTATTTT
V: TRBV15; length: 16; size: NA; D: TRBD2; J: TRBJ2-1; CDR3: CATSRGSSGAYNEQFF; DNA: TGTGCCACCAGCAGAGGATCTAGCGGGGCCTACAATGAGCAGTTCTTC
V: TRBV7-2; length: 16; size: once; D: NA; J: TRBJ2-7; CDR3: CASSLATQVPPYEQYF; DNA: TGTGCCAGCAGCTTAGCCACACAGGTACCTCCCTACGAGCAGTACTTC
V: TRBV6-1; length: 13; size: NA; D: NA; J: TRBJ2-1; CDR3: CASSEVSSNEQFF; DNA: TGTGCCAGCAGTGAAGTGTCTTCGAATGAGCAGTTCTTC
V: TRBV7-9; length: 18; size: NA; D: TRBD2; J: TRBJ2-3; CDR3: CASSPEAGTSGGPNTQYF; DNA: TGTGCCAGCAGCCCGGAAGCCGGGACTAGCGGGGGGCCGAATACGCAGTATTTT
V: TRBV3-1; length: 12; size: NA; D: NA; J: TRBJ1-3; CDR3: CASTGTRNTIYF; DNA: TGTGCCAGCACGGGGACTAGAAACACCATATATTTT
V: TRBV29-1; length: 13; size: NA; D: NA; J: TRBJ1-1; CDR3: CSVEPAGGTEAFF; DNA: TGCAGCGTGGAACCAGCCGGGGGCACTGAAGCTTTCTTT
V: TRBV24-1; length: 17; size: few; D: TRBD1; J: TRBJ2-6; CDR3: CATERTGGISGANVLTF; DNA: TGTGCCACGGAGCGGACAGGGGGTATCTCTGGGGCCAACGTCCTGACTTTC
V: TRBV20-1; length: 13; size: few; D: NA; J: TRBJ1-3; CDR3: CSASLGTGNTIYF; DNA: TGCAGTGCTAGTTTAGGTACCGGAAACACCATATATTTT
V: TRBV28; length: 13; size: NA; D: NA; J: TRBJ1-2; CDR3: CASSPRAQIGRTF; DNA: TGTGCCAGCAGTCCCCGGGCCCAAATAGGGCGCACCTTC
V: TRBV9; length: 15; size: NA; D: NA; J: TRBJ2-2; CDR3: CASSVASLSTGELFF; DNA: TGTGCCAGCAGCGTAGCGAGTCTCTCCACCGGGGAGCTGTTTTTT
V: TRBV4-1; length: 16; size: few; D: TRBD1; J: TRBJ2-7; CDR3: CASSQVWGTGILEQYF; DNA: TGCGCCAGCAGCCAAGTTTGGGGGACAGGGATCTTGGAGCAGTACTTC
V: TRBV5-1; length: 16; size: NA; D: NA; J: TRBJ2-3; CDR3: CASSLGSGVSTDTQYF; DNA: TGCGCCAGCAGCTTGGGGTCAGGAGTCAGCACAGATACGCAGTATTTT
V: TRBV12-3/TRBV12-4; length: 18; size: few; D: TRBD2; J: TRBJ2-2; CDR3: CASSPGTSGGRNTGELFF; DNA: TGTGCCAGCAGTCCAGGGACTAGCGGGGGGCGGAACACCGGGGAGCTGTTTTTT
V: TRBV24-1; length: 13; size: NA; D: NA; J: TRBJ2-1; CDR3: CATSDSTTMRQFF; DNA: TGTGCCACCAGTGATTCAACAACAATGAGGCAGTTCTTC
V: TRBV6-4; length: 15; size: few; D: TRBD2; J: TRBJ2-1; CDR3: CASRTSGSSYNEQFF; DNA: TGTGCCAGCAGAACTAGCGGGAGCTCCTACAATGAGCAGTTCTTC
V: TRBV18; length: 12; size: NA; D: TRBD1; J: TRBJ1-2; CDR3: CASSRSQGAGLF; DNA: TGTGCCAGCTCGCGATCACAGGGGGCCGGCCTCTTC
V: TRBV7-9; length: 14; size: few; D: NA; J: TRBJ2-3; CDR3: CASSPRASRDTQYF; DNA: TGTGCCAGCAGCCCGAGGGCCAGCCGAGATACGCAGTATTTT
V: TRBV7-8; length: 15; size: NA; D: NA; J: TRBJ1-2; CDR3: CASSFLSGTNYGYTF; DNA: TGTGCCAGCAGCTTTCTCTCGGGGACCAACTATGGCTACACCTTC
V: TRBV20-1; length: 13; size: NA; D: NA; J: TRBJ2-7; CDR3: CSARAGEAYEQYF; DNA: TGCAGTGCTAGAGCGGGTGAGGCCTACGAGCAGTACTTC
V: TRBV24-1; length: 13; size: NA; D: TRBD1; J: TRBJ1-1; CDR3: CATSDRDSSEAFF; DNA: TGTGCCACCAGTGACCGGGACAGCTCTGAAGCTTTCTTT
V: TRBV12-3/TRBV12-4; length: 14; size: NA; D: NA; J: TRBJ1-1; CDR3: CASSLPGTGTEAFF; DNA: TGTGCCAGCAGTTTACCGGGGACGGGGACTGAAGCTTTCTTT
V: TRBV15; length: 16; size: NA; D: NA; J: TRBJ2-7; CDR3: CATSRDPAQISYEQYF; DNA: TGTGCCACCAGCAGAGATCCAGCGCAAATATCATACGAGCAGTACTTC
V: TRBV12-3/TRBV12-4; length: 15; size: few; D: NA; J: TRBJ2-5; CDR3: CASRPGGRPKETQYF; DNA: TGTGCCAGCAGGCCCGGTGGAAGGCCTAAAGAGACCCAGTACTTC
V: TRBV20-1; length: 15; size: NA; D: TRBD1; J: TRBJ2-7; CDR3: CSARAPTGDRYEQYF; DNA: TGCAGTGCTAGAGCACCGACAGGGGACCGGTACGAGCAGTACTTC
V: TRBV20-1; length: 13; size: few; D: NA; J: TRBJ1-1; CDR3: CSAVINRRPEAFF; DNA: TGCAGTGCTGTTATCAACAGGAGACCTGAAGCTTTCTTT
V: TRBV7-2; length: 15; size: NA; D: TRBD1; J: TRBJ2-1; CDR3: CASSLKYRGSNEQFF; DNA: TGTGCCAGCAGCTTGAAGTACAGGGGCTCCAATGAGCAGTTCTTC
V: TRBV27; length: 15; size: NA; D: TRBD2; J: TRBJ2-3; CDR3: CASSLTSGSKDTQYF; DNA: TGTGCCAGCAGTCTGACTAGCGGGAGCAAAGATACGCAGTATTTT
V: TRBV20-1; length: 14; size: few; D: NA; J: TRBJ2-7; CDR3: CSAPRQPLRDEQYF; DNA: TGCAGTGCACCCAGACAACCCCTACGCGACGAGCAGTACTTC
V: TRBV5-1; length: 12; size: NA; D: NA; J: TRBJ2-1; CDR3: CASSPGVPGWVF; DNA: TGCGCCAGCAGCCCTGGGGTACCAGGGTGGGTCTTC
V: TRBV28; length: 15; size: few; D: TRBD1; J: TRBJ2-1; CDR3: CASSLGTGGHNEQFF; DNA: TGTGCCAGCAGTTTGGGGACAGGGGGCCACAATGAGCAGTTCTTC
V: TRBV12-3/TRBV12-4; length: 14; size: many; D: NA; J: TRBJ2-7; CDR3: CASSLPVPRSEQYF; DNA: TGTGCCAGCAGTTTACCGGTGCCTAGGTCCGAGCAGTACTTC
V: TRBV7-9; length: 14; size: NA; D: TRBD1; J: TRBJ1-2; CDR3: CASSRDSPGYGYTF; DNA: TGTGCCAGCAGCCGGGACAGTCCTGGATATGGCTACACCTTC
V: TRBV4-3; length: 17; size: NA; D: NA; J: TRBJ1-4; CDR3: CASSQDLGGYGREKLFF; DNA: TGCGCCAGCAGCCAAGATTTAGGGGGTTATGGGAGAGAAAAACTGTTTTTT
V: TRBV7-9; length: 17; size: NA; D: TRBD1; J: TRBJ2-1; CDR3: CASSLWWDRASVNEQFF; DNA: TGTGCCAGCAGTCTATGGTGGGACAGGGCGTCGGTCAATGAGCAGTTCTTC
V: TRBV27; length: 14; size: NA; D: TRBD1; J: TRBJ1-2; CDR3: CASKPGQGIYGYTF; DNA: TGTGCCAGCAAACCGGGACAGGGGATCTATGGCTACACCTTC
V: TRBV27; length: 11; size: NA; D: NA; J: TRBJ2-5; CDR3: CSSSPGGTQYF; DNA: TGTTCCAGCAGTCCTGGGGGGACCCAGTACTTC
V: TRBV19; length: 15; size: NA; D: NA; J: TRBJ2-1; CDR3: CASSAGQSGHNEQFF; DNA: TGTGCCAGTAGTGCCGGTCAGAGCGGGCACAATGAGCAGTTCTTC
V: TRBV24-1; length: 15; size: NA; D: NA; J: TRBJ2-1; CDR3: CATSDPSGQYNEQFF; DNA: TGTGCCACCAGTGACCCAAGCGGGCAGTACAATGAGCAGTTCTTC
V: TRBV9; length: 16; size: NA; D: NA; J: TRBJ1-3; CDR3: CASSVVDRAGGNTIYF; DNA: TGTGCCAGCAGCGTAGTAGACCGTGCGGGAGGAAACACCATATATTTT